These 17 T cell receptor beta chains were sequenced from one sample in a study of tumor and adjacent non-tumor tissue in lung cancer. No cell sorting was done before RNA was extracted from the tissue. Three rounds of nested PCR, following a modified ARM-PCR protocol, produced the TCRbeta library. TCRdb itself ran the multiplex PCR reads through MiXCR, one entry per CDR3 protein. The sample records approximately 90,000 distinct CDR3 sequences, approximately 57% being singletons. The sample taken for sequencing was lung tumor tissue. Every receptor here comes from a man between 65 and 85 years old with non-small cell lung cancer.

As concerns this clonotype: One junction end does not reproduce the germline sequence, and a read error may be involved. The V call is TRBV11-3, the J call TRBJ1-2; maybe TRBD1 (5 bases). CDR1 is SGHNT and CDR2 is YENEEA in the germline V gene. The CDR3 is made up of 13 amino acids. DNA for the CDR3: TGTACCAGTAACTTTAGCGGGGGTGCGAGCTACACCTTC. It yields the protein CTSNFSGGASYTF.

Concerning this clonotype: The junction differs from germline at one of its ends, possibly a read error. The CDR3 nucleotides read TGCTCCAGCAGAGGACCGGGACAGGGTACCCAGCCCCAGCATTTT. Its protein product is CSSRGPGQGTQPQHF. The chain uses TRBV10-2 and TRBJ1-5, with 9 bases matching TRBD1. The CDR3 is 15 amino acids. Germline CDR1 WSHSY, CDR2 SAAADI.

This clonotype was recorded at least ten times. The rearrangement links TRBV6-5 to TRBJ1-5; 8 positions match TRBD1. The germline V gene encodes CDR1 MNHEY and CDR2 SVGAGI. The J segment lost 2 bases and the V segment lost 5 bases, leaving 14 bases of the junction unmatched. CDR3 length: 18 residues. Written as DNA, the CDR3 is TGTGCCAGCAGTCGATCTTCCGGGACAGGAAAAGGCAATCAGCCCCAGCATTTT. It specifies CASSRSSGTGKGNQPQHF.

This clonotype was seen only a few times. This could be a read error, since a much larger clone is one nucleotide away. This chain links TRBV6-5 with TRBJ2-1; the D gene is possibly TRBD2 (6 bases). The CDR3 extends over 11 amino acids. CDR1 MNHEY and CDR2 SVGAGI come from the germline V gene. CDR3 in DNA: TGTGCCAGCACGGGAGACAATGGGCAGTTCTTC. Its protein is CASTGDNGQFF.

This clonotype was counted ten times or more. The V call is TRBV29-1, the J call TRBJ2-3; D ambiguous. V dropped 8 bases and J dropped 1 base, with 4 bases sitting between them. From germline, CDR1 is SQVTM and CDR2 ANQGSEA. The CDR3 sequence is 10 residues long. The CDR3 region has the DNA TGCAGCTCAGGCACAGATACGCAGTATTTT. Its translation is CSSGTDTQYF.

This clonotype was seen a handful of times. This sequence may be a read error, since a much larger clone differs from it by one base. The chain links TRBV6-5 to TRBJ2-3, with D hard to call. Germline CDR1 MNHEY, CDR2 SVGAGI. V lost 0 bases and J 1 base, leaving 11 bases between the germline ends. This CDR3 has 16 residues. CDR3 coding DNA: TGTGCCAGCAGTTACTCGATTCCCCGGGGCACAGATACGCAGTATTTT. This translates into CASSYSIPRGTDTQYF.

This clonotype came up a few times. This may arise from a read error, as a much more abundant clone is one base away. The J gene is TRBJ2-5, the V gene TRBV4-1, with a tentative D call TRBD2 (6 bases). This CDR3 has 16 amino acids. The ends were cut back, 4 bases at V and 5 bases at J, with 20 bases in the middle. The germline CDR1 and CDR2 sequences are MGHRA and YSYEKL. CDR3: CASSPPWGGTMETQYF. CDR3 in DNA: TGCGCCAGCAGCCCTCCCTGGGGCGGGACCATGGAGACCCAGTACTTC.

In this sample, this clonotype turned up many times. The gene calls are TRBV10-3 and TRBJ2-4; possibly TRBD2 for D (5 bases). This CDR3 has 13 residues. From germline, CDR1 is ENHRY and CDR2 SYGVKD. Trimming shortened V by 2 bases and J by 11 bases, and 13 bases separated the two germline ends. DNA of the CDR3: TGTGCCATCAGTGAGGAAAGGACGGGGTTTCAGTACTTC. Its protein product is CAISEERTGFQYF.

This clonotype showed up just once. Likely a read error: the CDR3 ends without its conserved phenylalanine or tryptophan. The rearrangement joins TRBV5-1 to TRBJ2-3; possible D gene TRBD1, 7 bases. Germline CDR1 reads SGHRS; CDR2 reads YFSETQ. V lost 6 bases and J 3 bases, leaving 17 bases between the germline ends. This CDR3 has 15 amino acids. CDR3 in amino acids: CASNRQGGGTDTQYS. The CDR3, as DNA: TGCGCCAGCAACCGCCAGGGGGGCGGAACAGATACGCAGTATTCT.

This clonotype is medium-sized in the sample. V usage is TRBV11-3 and J usage is TRBJ2-2; 9 positions agree with TRBD1. Looked up from germline, CDR1 is SGHNT and CDR2 is YENEEA. The CDR3 spans 15 residues. After removal of 3 bases from V and 6 bases from J, the junction contained 5 bases not matched to a gene. CDR3 residues: CASSFGQGFSGELFF. CDR3 DNA sequence: TGTGCCAGCAGCTTCGGACAGGGGTTTTCCGGGGAGCTGTTTTTT.

This clonotype was detected many times. This sequence joins TRBV28 and TRBJ1-5; D is possibly TRBD1 (6 bases). V was trimmed by 3 bases and J by 6 bases, leaving 12 bases between them. Germline V gene data show CDR1 as MDHEN and CDR2 as SYDVKM. This CDR3 is built from 14 residues. CDR3 nucleotides: TGTGCCAGCAGTTTGGCAGGGGCAGGTCAGCCCCAGCATTTT. Its translation is CASSLAGAGQPQHF. Combining the CDR3 with reference TRBV28 and TRBJ1-5 gives the whole variable domain DVKVTQSSRYLVKRTGEKVFLECVQDMDHENMFWYRQDPGLGLRLIYFSYDVKMKEKGDIPEGYSVSREKKERFSLILESASTNQTSMYLCASSLAGAGQPQHFGDGTRLSIL.

In this sample, this clonotype is medium-sized (0.01 to 0.1%). This rearrangement joins TRBV11-2 to TRBJ1-4, with 9 bases fitting TRBD1. The germline gives CDR1 SGHAT, CDR2 FQNNGV. The junction had 13 bases not matched to a gene; V was cut back by 7 bases and J by 7 bases. This CDR3 is 16 amino acids long. CDR3 protein: CASTGQGMASGEKLFF. CDR3 DNA: TGTGCCAGCACCGGACAGGGGATGGCTTCCGGTGAAAAACTGTTTTTT. Complete variable domain (other parts from reference TRBV11-2 and TRBJ1-4): EAGVAQSPRYKIIEKRQSVAFWCNPISGHATLYWYQQILGQGPKLLIQFQNNGVVDDSQLPKDRFSAERLKGVDSTLKIQPAKLEDSAVYLCASTGQGMASGEKLFFGSGTQLSVL.

In regard to this clonotype: With a much larger clone just one base away, this may be a read error. The chain is built from TRBV20-1 and TRBJ1-2; D may be TRBD1 (6 bases). Germline V gene lookup returns CDR1 DFQATT and CDR2 SNEGSKA (reference sequence). CDR3 length: 12 residues. Trimming removed 7 bases from V and 5 bases from J, with 14 bases in between. The CDR3 DNA is TGCAGTGTCTTTGGACAGACATATGGCTACACCTTC. Its translation: CSVFGQTYGYTF.

This sequence joins TRBV11-3 and TRBJ2-5; D remains ambiguous. Germline values: CDR1 SGHNT, CDR2 YENEEA. This CDR3 is built from 13 residues. CDR3 DNA sequence: TGTGTTAGCAGACCAGGCTTGGGAGAGACCCAGTACTTC. Amino acid sequence: CVSRPGLGETQYF.

In the case of this clonotype: The CDR3 end shows no conserved phenylalanine or tryptophan, and so a read error is likely. The genes are TRBV5-1 and TRBJ2-2; maybe TRBD1 (6 bases). The germline gives CDR1 SGHRS, CDR2 YFSETQ. Trimming shortened V by 5 bases and J by 6 bases, and 14 bases separated the two germline ends. This CDR3 spans 14 amino acids. The CDR3 nucleotides are TGCGCCAGCAGGGACAGCTTAAACGCCGGGGAGCTGTTTCTT. This codes for CASRDSLNAGELFL.

The V gene is TRBV5-1, the J gene TRBJ2-1; weak D call: TRBD2 (6 bases). This CDR3 is 17 amino acids long. Looked up from germline, CDR1 is SGHRS and CDR2 is YFSETQ. Trimming took 3 bases from V and 4 from J, leaving 20 bases between them. In nucleotides, the CDR3 is TGCGCCAGCAGCTCGCAGAGACTGGACTACCCGTACAATGAGCAGTTCTTC. As protein: CASSSQRLDYPYNEQFF.

The V gene is TRBV11-2, the J gene TRBJ2-5; 8 bases line up with TRBD1. The CDR3 loop spans 14 amino acids. With 1 base clipped from V and 6 bases from J, the junction kept 4 bases outside the gene matches. Germline CDR1 and CDR2: SGHAT and FQNNGV. The CDR3 spells CASSLGQGPQTQYF. CDR3 in DNA: TGTGCCAGCAGCTTAGGACAGGGGCCCCAGACCCAGTACTTC.